The rows below give T cell receptor beta chains drawn from one sample of a study of T cells in Graves' hyperthyroidism and ophthalmopathy. In TCRdb, the multiplex PCR reads were re-called with MiXCR into one record per CDR3 protein. Of 500,000 or so distinct CDR3 sequences detected, over 15% appear once; the ten largest clones hold 17%. Sequenced material: blood. These receptors all come from a woman aged 18-29 years with Graves' ophthalmopathy. CDR3s include the opening cysteine and the closing phenylalanine or tryptophan. D genes are given only for firm matches. Size values are once, few and many counts, or a class for expanded clones, and some rows have none.

D gene	J gene	clone size	V gene	CDR3 length	CDR3 protein	CDR3 DNA
NA	TRBJ2-7	many	TRBV5-6	12	CASTQGGDEQYF	TGTGCCAGCACCCAGGGGGGCGACGAGCAGTACTTC
NA	TRBJ1-5	NA	TRBV28	17	CASSLSTAQSGNQPQHF	TGTGCCAGCAGTTTATCAACCGCACAATCCGGGAATCAGCCCCAGCATTTT
NA	TRBJ1-1	many	TRBV6-5	17	CASSYSTGRTMSSEAFF	TGTGCCAGCAGTTACTCGACAGGACGGACGATGTCCTCTGAAGCTTTCTTT
NA	TRBJ2-7	many	TRBV3-1	19	CASSQDPSKFTARSYEQYF	TGTGCCAGCAGCCAAGATCCCAGCAAGTTTACAGCCAGGTCCTACGAGCAGTACTTC
TRBD2	TRBJ2-7	many	TRBV2	15	CASSEEGGPTYEQYF	TGTGCCAGCAGTGAGGAGGGAGGGCCCACCTACGAGCAGTACTTC
NA	TRBJ1-1	few	TRBV14	13	CASSLVPSPEAFF	TGTGCCAGCAGCCTCGTACCTAGCCCCGAAGCTTTCTTT
NA	TRBJ2-6	many	TRBV28	16	CASSSPDVSGANVLTF	TGTGCCAGCAGTTCCCCCGACGTCTCTGGGGCCAACGTCCTGACTTTC
NA	TRBJ2-3	NA	TRBV4-1	15	CASSQDGRSTDTQYF	TGCGCCAGCAGCCAAGACGGGCGGAGCACAGATACGCAGTATTTT
NA	TRBJ2-5	NA	TRBV9	19	CASSPDPGGWGVVEETQYF	TGTGCCAGCAGCCCGGACCCTGGGGGGTGGGGGGTTGTCGAGGAGACCCAGTACTTC
NA	TRBJ1-1	many	TRBV30	11	CAWSWGTEAFF	TGTGCCTGGAGTTGGGGCACTGAAGCTTTCTTT
NA	TRBJ1-1	NA	TRBV6-1	14	CASRDPAWRDEAFF	TGTGCCAGCAGGGACCCTGCATGGAGGGATGAAGCTTTCTTT
TRBD1	TRBJ2-7	few	TRBV9	15	CASSGDRGPSYEQYF	TGTGCCAGCAGCGGGGACAGGGGGCCTTCCTACGAGCAGTACTTC
TRBD2	TRBJ2-7	many	TRBV28	14	CASSLSGGLYEQYF	TGTGCCAGCAGTCTAAGCGGGGGACTCTACGAGCAGTACTTC
NA	TRBJ1-1	few	TRBV6-5	13	CASSYMDGGEAFF	TGTGCCAGCAGTTACATGGACGGAGGTGAAGCTTTCTTT
NA	TRBJ2-3	many	TRBV3-1	17	CASSQVPRDIHTDTQYF	TGTGCCAGCAGCCAAGTACCCCGGGACATACACACAGATACGCAGTATTTT
NA	TRBJ1-5	many	TRBV2	15	CASMLAGGGNQPQHF	TGTGCCAGCATGTTGGCTGGGGGCGGCAATCAGCCCCAGCATTTT
TRBD1	TRBJ1-2	NA	TRBV19	15	CASTDPGGADYGYTF	TGTGCCAGTACGGATCCAGGGGGCGCAGACTATGGCTACACCTTC
NA	TRBJ1-2	few	TRBV7-2	14	CASSLVAGGMGYTF	TGTGCCAGCAGCTTAGTTGCGGGGGGCATGGGCTACACCTTC
TRBD2	TRBJ2-5	many	TRBV2	14	CATQRGRTQETQYF	TGTGCCACCCAGCGGGGGAGAACACAAGAGACCCAGTACTTC
NA	TRBJ1-2	NA	TRBV5-4	14	CASSLVGESYGYTF	TGTGCCAGCAGCTTGGTAGGGGAATCCTATGGCTACACCTTC
NA	TRBJ2-7	many	TRBV30	12	CAWSEAGVEQYF	TGTGCCTGGAGTGAGGCAGGGGTCGAGCAGTACTTC
TRBD2	TRBJ2-3	many	TRBV7-3	15	CASSLRGLAPDTQYF	TGTGCCAGCAGCTTAAGAGGACTAGCCCCCGATACGCAGTATTTT
NA	TRBJ2-3	many	TRBV6-1	14	CASSEYIFADTQYF	TGTGCCAGCAGTGAATATATATTTGCAGATACGCAGTATTTT
NA	TRBJ2-1	NA	TRBV27	18	CASSGTHRPHSSYNEQFF	TGTGCCAGCAGCGGGACTCATCGGCCTCACAGCTCCTACAATGAGCAGTTCTTC
TRBD2	TRBJ2-3	many	TRBV7-3	17	CASSVEGTSGRRDTQYF	TGTGCCAGCAGCGTTGAGGGGACTAGCGGGAGACGCGATACGCAGTATTTT
TRBD2	TRBJ2-3	few	TRBV30	16	CAWSGASGSLTDTQYF	TGTGCCTGGAGTGGGGCTAGCGGGAGCCTCACAGATACGCAGTATTTT
TRBD2	TRBJ2-1	NA	TRBV20-1	17	CSAPRGGTSGGYNEQFF	TGCAGTGCTCCAAGAGGGGGGACTAGCGGGGGCTACAATGAGCAGTTCTTC
TRBD2	TRBJ2-1	many	TRBV28	16	CANRPPLREALNEQFF	TGTGCCAACAGACCCCCTCTGCGGGAGGCCCTCAATGAGCAGTTCTTC
NA	TRBJ1-1	few	TRBV10-2	11	CASRASGEAFF	TGCGCCTCCCGGGCCTCGGGAGAGGCTTTCTTT
NA	TRBJ2-7	many	TRBV5-5	12	CASSLEVYEQYF	TGTGCCAGCAGCTTGGAGGTCTACGAGCAGTACTTC
NA	TRBJ1-2	many	TRBV28	14	CASIPDPGAYGYTF	TGTGCCAGCATCCCCGATCCAGGGGCCTATGGCTACACCTTC
TRBD1	TRBJ2-2	NA	TRBV11-2	16	CASSDPGTGGTGELFF	TGTGCCAGCAGCGATCCCGGGACAGGGGGCACCGGGGAGCTGTTTTTT
TRBD2	TRBJ2-5	NA	TRBV27	15	CASSLSRGRGETQYF	TGTGCCAGCAGTTTATCCCGGGGGAGGGGAGAGACCCAGTACTTC
TRBD2	TRBJ2-1	few	TRBV11-2	18	CASSQALAGVKGYNEQFF	TGTGCCAGCAGCCAAGCACTAGCGGGAGTAAAAGGCTACAATGAGCAGTTCTTC
TRBD2	TRBJ2-1	many	TRBV28	15	CAGILAGGPGNEQFF	TGTGCCGGAATCCTAGCGGGAGGGCCAGGCAATGAGCAGTTCTTC
NA	TRBJ1-6	few	TRBV9	15	CASSEGGGINSPLHF	TGTGCCAGCAGCGAGGGAGGAGGGATTAATTCACCCCTCCACTTT
TRBD1	TRBJ2-3	many	TRBV12-3/TRBV12-4	15	CASTPDRDGTDTQYF	TGTGCCAGCACTCCTGACAGGGATGGCACAGATACGCAGTATTTT
NA	TRBJ2-4	few	TRBV6-5	15	CASSYSKGGANIQYF	TGTGCCAGCAGTTACTCGAAGGGCGGGGCGAACATTCAGTACTTC
NA	TRBJ1-2	NA	TRBV29-1	13	CSVRTETYYGYTF	TGCAGCGTGAGGACGGAGACATACTATGGCTACACCTTC
NA	TRBJ2-7	many	TRBV12-3/TRBV12-4	12	CASSLGGAEQYF	TGTGCCAGCAGTTTAGGGGGGGCCGAGCAGTACTTC
NA	TRBJ1-5	NA	TRBV6-1	16	CASSDVKTDSNQPQHF	TGTGCCAGCAGTGACGTTAAGACAGATAGCAATCAGCCCCAGCATTTT
NA	TRBJ2-3	many	TRBV5-5	14	CASSDWGNTDTQYF	TGTGCCAGCAGCGACTGGGGCAACACAGATACGCAGTATTTT
TRBD1	TRBJ2-5	many	TRBV7-9	14	CASRLQGAGETQYF	TGTGCCAGCAGACTTCAGGGGGCGGGGGAGACCCAGTACTTC
NA	TRBJ1-2	many	TRBV4-3	15	CASSQGLSSNYGYTF	TGCGCCAGCAGCCAAGGGCTAAGTTCTAACTATGGCTACACCTTC
NA	TRBJ2-5	NA	TRBV12-5	16	CASGLFIEGGQETQYF	TGTGCTAGTGGTTTGTTTATCGAGGGGGGTCAAGAGACCCAGTACTTC
NA	TRBJ2-2	NA	TRBV2	15	CASREGTVNTGELFF	TGTGCCAGCAGGGAGGGGACTGTCAACACCGGGGAGCTGTTTTTT
NA	TRBJ2-1	many	TRBV28	14	CASSLFPQNNEQFF	TGTGCCAGCAGTTTATTTCCCCAAAACAATGAGCAGTTCTTC
TRBD2	TRBJ2-3	NA	TRBV9	16	CASSAPDSGGTDTQYF	TGTGCCAGCAGCGCCCCGGATAGCGGGGGCACAGATACGCAGTATTTT
NA	TRBJ2-3	many	TRBV18	16	CASSPRRLAETDTQYF	TGTGCCAGCTCACCACGCCGTCTAGCCGAGACAGATACGCAGTATTTT
NA	TRBJ2-1	many	TRBV7-2	15	CASRAERSSYNEQFF	TGTGCCAGCAGGGCTGAAAGGAGCTCCTACAATGAGCAGTTCTTC
TRBD1	TRBJ2-2	NA	TRBV20-1	16	CSAQNPRTGETGELFF	TGCAGTGCCCAAAACCCTCGGACAGGGGAGACCGGGGAGCTGTTTTTT
NA	TRBJ1-2	many	TRBV6-5	16	CASSYRQTISNYGYTF	TGTGCCAGCAGTTACAGACAGACAATCTCTAACTATGGCTACACCTTC
TRBD2	TRBJ2-3	many	TRBV19	16	CASGDSGRIGTDTQYF	TGTGCCAGTGGAGATAGCGGGAGAATTGGTACAGATACGCAGTATTTT
NA	TRBJ2-1	few	TRBV7-6	15	CASSFDIGIYNEQFF	TGTGCCAGCAGCTTCGATATCGGAATTTACAATGAGCAGTTCTTC
NA	TRBJ2-4	few	TRBV7-2	17	CASSARTGGRAKNIQYF	TGTGCCAGCAGCGCCCGTACGGGGGGCCGCGCCAAAAACATTCAGTACTTC
TRBD1	TRBJ2-3	few	TRBV29-1	13	CSAGTGGDDTQYF	TGCAGCGCCGGGACAGGGGGCGACGATACGCAGTATTTT
NA	TRBJ2-7	many	TRBV7-9	16	CASSLAEGGNSYEQYF	TGTGCCAGCAGCTTAGCGGAGGGGGGAAACTCCTACGAGCAGTACTTC
TRBD1	TRBJ1-1	many	TRBV7-6	15	CASSAGTGGSTEAFF	TGTGCCAGCAGCGCCGGGACAGGGGGAAGCACTGAAGCTTTCTTT
NA	TRBJ2-6	many	TRBV28	17	CASSLSQKISGANVLTF	TGTGCCAGCAGTTTATCCCAAAAGATCTCTGGGGCCAACGTCCTGACTTTC
NA	TRBJ1-6	many	TRBV6-1	13	CASRLRNNSPLHF	TGTGCCAGCAGGCTACGGAATAATTCACCCCTCCACTTT